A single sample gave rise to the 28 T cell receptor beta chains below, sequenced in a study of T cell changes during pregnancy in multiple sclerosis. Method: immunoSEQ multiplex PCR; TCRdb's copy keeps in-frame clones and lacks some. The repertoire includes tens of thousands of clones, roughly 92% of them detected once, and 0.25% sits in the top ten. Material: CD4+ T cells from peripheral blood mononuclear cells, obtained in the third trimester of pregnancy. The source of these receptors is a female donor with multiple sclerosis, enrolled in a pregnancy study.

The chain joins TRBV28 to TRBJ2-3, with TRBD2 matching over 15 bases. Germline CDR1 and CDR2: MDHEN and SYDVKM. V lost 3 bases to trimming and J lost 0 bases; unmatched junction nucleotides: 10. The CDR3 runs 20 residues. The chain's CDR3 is CASSFTYGTSGGTSTDTQYF. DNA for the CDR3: TGTGCCAGCAGTTTTACCTACGGGACTAGCGGGGGGACTAGCACAGATACGCAGTATTTT.

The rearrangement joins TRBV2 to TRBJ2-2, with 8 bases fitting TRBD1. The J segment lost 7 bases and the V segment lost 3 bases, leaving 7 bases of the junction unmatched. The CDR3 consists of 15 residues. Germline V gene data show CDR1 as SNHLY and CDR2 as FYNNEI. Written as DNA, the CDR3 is TGTGCCAGCAGTGACCAACAGGGGGGTGACGGGGAGCTGTTTTTT. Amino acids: CASSDQQGGDGELFF.

The CDR3 nucleotides are TGCGCCAGCAGCGGTACAGGGGGGAACACTGAAGCTTTCTTT. It is translated as CASSGTGGNTEAFF. The chain uses TRBV5-1 and TRBJ1-1, with 8 bases identical to TRBD1. The germline CDR1 and CDR2 sequences are SGHRS and YFSETQ. V shed 4 bases, J shed 1 base, and the junction held 3 bases outside the gene matches. This CDR3 is 14 amino acids long.

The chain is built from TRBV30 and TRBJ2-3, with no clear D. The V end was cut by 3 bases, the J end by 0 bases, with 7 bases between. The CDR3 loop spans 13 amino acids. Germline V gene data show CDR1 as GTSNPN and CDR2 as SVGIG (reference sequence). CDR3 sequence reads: CAWSQASTDTQYF. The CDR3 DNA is TGTGCCTGGAGCCAGGCTAGCACAGATACGCAGTATTTT.

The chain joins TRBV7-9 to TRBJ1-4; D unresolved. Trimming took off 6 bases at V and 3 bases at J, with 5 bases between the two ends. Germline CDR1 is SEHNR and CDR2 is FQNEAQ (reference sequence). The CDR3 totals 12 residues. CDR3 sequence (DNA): TGTGCCAGCAGTAAGCCTAATGAAAAACTGTTTTTT. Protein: CASSKPNEKLFF.

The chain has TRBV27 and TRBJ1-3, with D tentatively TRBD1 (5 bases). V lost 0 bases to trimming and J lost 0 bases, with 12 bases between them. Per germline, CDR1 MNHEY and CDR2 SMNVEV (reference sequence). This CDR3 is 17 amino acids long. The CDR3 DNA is TGTGCCAGCAGTTTATCAGGCGGGGCCCACTCTGGAAACACCATATATTTT. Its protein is CASSLSGGAHSGNTIYF.

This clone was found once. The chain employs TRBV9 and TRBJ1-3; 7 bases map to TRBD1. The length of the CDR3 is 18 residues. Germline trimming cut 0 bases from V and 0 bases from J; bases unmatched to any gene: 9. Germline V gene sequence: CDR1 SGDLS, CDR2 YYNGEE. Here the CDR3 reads CASSVGGDRLYSGNTIYF. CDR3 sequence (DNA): TGTGCCAGCAGCGTAGGGGGGGACAGATTATACTCTGGAAACACCATATATTTT.

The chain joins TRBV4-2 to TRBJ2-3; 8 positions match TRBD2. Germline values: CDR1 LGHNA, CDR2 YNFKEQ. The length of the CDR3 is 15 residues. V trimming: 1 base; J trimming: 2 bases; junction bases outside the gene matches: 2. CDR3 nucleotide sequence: TGTGCCAGCAGCCAAGGAGCGGGAGACACAGATACGCAGTATTTT. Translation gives CASSQGAGDTDTQYF.

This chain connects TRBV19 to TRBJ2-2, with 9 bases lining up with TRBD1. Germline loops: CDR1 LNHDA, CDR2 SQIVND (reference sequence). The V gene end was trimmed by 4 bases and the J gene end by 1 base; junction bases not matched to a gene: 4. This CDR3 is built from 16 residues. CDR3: CASSRLGQGNTGELFF. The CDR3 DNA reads TGTGCCAGTAGTAGGTTGGGACAGGGGAACACCGGGGAGCTGTTTTTT.

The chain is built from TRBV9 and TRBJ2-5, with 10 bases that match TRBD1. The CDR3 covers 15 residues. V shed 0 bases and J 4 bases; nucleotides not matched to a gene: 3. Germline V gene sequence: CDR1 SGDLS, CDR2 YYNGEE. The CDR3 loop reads CASSVGDRGRETQYF. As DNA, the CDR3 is TGTGCCAGCAGCGTAGGAGACAGGGGGCGAGAGACCCAGTACTTC.

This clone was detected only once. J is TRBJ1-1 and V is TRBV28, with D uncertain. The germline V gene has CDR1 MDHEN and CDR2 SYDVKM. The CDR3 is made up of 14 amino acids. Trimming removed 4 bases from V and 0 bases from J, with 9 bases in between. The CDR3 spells CASSSTAMNTEAFF. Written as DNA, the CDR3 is TGTGCCAGCAGTTCAACAGCTATGAACACTGAAGCTTTCTTT.

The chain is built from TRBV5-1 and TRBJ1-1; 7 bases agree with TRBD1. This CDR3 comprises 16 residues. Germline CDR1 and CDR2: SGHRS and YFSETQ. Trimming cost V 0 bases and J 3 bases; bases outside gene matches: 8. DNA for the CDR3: TGCGCCAGCAGCTTGGGACAGGGCCTAGGGGACACTGAAGCTTTCTTT. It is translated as CASSLGQGLGDTEAFF.

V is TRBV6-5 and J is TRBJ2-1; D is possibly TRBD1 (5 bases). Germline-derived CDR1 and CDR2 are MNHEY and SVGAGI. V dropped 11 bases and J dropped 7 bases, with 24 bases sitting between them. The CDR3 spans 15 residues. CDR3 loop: CASSDGAAPRNEQFF. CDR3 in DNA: TGTGCCTCTTCGGATGGGGCAGCCCCTCGGAATGAGCAGTTCTTC.

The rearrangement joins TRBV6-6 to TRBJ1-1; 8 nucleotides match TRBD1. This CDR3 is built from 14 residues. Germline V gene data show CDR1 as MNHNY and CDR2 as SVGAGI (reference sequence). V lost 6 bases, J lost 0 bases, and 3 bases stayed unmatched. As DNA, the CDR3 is TGTGCCAGCAGGTTGGGACAGGTGAACACTGAAGCTTTCTTT. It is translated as CASRLGQVNTEAFF.

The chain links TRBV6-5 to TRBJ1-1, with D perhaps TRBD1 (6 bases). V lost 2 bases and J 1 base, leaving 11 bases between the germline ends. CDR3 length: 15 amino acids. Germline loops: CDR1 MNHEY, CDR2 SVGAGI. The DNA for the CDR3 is TGTGCCAGCAGTTACCCTACGGGACAGAACACTGAAGCTTTCTTT. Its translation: CASSYPTGQNTEAFF.

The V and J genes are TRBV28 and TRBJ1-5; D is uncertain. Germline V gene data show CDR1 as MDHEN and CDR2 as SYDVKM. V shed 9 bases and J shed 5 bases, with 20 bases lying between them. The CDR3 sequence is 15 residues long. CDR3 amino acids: CASQGSGGLYQPQHF. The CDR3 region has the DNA TGTGCCAGTCAAGGGTCGGGAGGGCTGTATCAGCCCCAGCATTTT.

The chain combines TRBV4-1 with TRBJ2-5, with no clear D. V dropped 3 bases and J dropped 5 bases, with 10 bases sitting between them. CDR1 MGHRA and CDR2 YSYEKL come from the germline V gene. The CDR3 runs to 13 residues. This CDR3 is CASSQIASETQYF. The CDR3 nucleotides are TGCGCCAGCAGCCAGATCGCAAGCGAGACCCAGTACTTC.

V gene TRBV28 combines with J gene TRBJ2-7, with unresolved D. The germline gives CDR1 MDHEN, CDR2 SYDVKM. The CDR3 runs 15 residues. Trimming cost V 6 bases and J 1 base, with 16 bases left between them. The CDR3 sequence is CASSPPSEWSYEQYF. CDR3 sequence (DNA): TGTGCCAGCAGCCCCCCCTCAGAATGGTCCTACGAGCAGTACTTC.

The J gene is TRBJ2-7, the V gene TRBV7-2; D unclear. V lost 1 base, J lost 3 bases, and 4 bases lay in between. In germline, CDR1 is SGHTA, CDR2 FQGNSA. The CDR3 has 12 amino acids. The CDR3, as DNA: TGTGCCAGCAGCTTAGTCGTCTACGAGCAGTACTTC. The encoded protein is CASSLVVYEQYF. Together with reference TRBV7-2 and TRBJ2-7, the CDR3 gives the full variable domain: GAGVSQSPSNKVTEKGKDVELRCDPISGHTALYWYRQSLGQGLEFLIYFQGNSAPDKSGLPSDRFSAERTGGSVSTLTIQRTQQEDSAVYLCASSLVVYEQYFGPGTRLTVT.

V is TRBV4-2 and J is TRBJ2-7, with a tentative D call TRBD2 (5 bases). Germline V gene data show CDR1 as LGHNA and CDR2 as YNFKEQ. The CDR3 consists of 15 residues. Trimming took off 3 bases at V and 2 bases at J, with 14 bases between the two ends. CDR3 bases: TGTGCCAGCAGCCATGTTGCCGGGGAAACCTACGAGCAGTACTTC. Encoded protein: CASSHVAGETYEQYF.

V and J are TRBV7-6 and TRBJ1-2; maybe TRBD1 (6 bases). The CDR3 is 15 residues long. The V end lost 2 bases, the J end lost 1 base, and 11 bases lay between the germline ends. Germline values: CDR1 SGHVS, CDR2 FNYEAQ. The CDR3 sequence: CASSLLTGLNYGYTF. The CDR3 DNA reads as TGTGCCAGCAGCTTACTGACAGGTCTTAACTATGGCTACACCTTC. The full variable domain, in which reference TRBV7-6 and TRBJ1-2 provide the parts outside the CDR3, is GAGVSQSPRYKVTKRGQDVALRCDPISGHVSLYWYRQALGQGPEFLTYFNYEAQQDKSGLPNDRFSAERPEGSISTLTIQRTEQRDSAMYRCASSLLTGLNYGYTFGSGTRLTVV.

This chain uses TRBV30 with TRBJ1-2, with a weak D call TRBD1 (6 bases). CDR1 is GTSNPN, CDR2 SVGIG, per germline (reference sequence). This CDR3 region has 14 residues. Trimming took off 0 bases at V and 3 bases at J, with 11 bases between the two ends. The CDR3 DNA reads TGTGCCTGGAGTGTACAGGGAGTCGACTATGGCTACACCTTC. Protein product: CAWSVQGVDYGYTF.

CDR3 DNA sequence: TGTGCCAGCAGCGCACTGGACAGCACGAACACCGGGGAGCTGTTTTTT. Amino acids: CASSALDSTNTGELFF. The chain joins TRBV2 to TRBJ2-2; D possibly corresponds to TRBD1 (6 bases). From germline, CDR1 is SNHLY and CDR2 FYNNEI. V was pared by 6 bases and J by 0 bases, with 14 bases between. The CDR3 loop spans 16 amino acids.

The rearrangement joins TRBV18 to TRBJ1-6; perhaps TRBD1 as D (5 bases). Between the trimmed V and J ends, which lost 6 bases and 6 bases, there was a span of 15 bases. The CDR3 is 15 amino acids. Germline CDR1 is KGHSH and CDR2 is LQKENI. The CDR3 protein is CASSPRQGGNSPLHF. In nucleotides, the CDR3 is TGTGCCAGCTCCCCGAGGCAGGGAGGTAATTCACCCCTCCACTTT.

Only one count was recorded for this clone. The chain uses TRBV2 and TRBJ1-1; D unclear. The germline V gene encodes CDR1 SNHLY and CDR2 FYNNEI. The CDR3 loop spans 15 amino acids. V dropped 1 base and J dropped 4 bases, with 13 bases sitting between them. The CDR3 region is CASSEEEGKGTEAFF. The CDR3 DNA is TGTGCCAGCAGTGAAGAGGAGGGCAAGGGCACTGAAGCTTTCTTT.

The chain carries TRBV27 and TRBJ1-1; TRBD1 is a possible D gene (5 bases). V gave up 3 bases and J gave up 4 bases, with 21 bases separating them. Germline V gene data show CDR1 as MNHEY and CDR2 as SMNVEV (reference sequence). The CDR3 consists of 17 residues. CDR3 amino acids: CASSFLFQQGVGTEAFF. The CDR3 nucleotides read TGTGCCAGCAGTTTCCTCTTCCAGCAGGGCGTGGGCACTGAAGCTTTCTTT.

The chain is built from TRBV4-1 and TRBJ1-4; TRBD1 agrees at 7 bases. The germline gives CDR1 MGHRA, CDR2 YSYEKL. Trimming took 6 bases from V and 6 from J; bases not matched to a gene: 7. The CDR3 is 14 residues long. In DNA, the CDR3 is TGCGCCAGCAGGGCCGGGACAGAACATGAAAAACTGTTTTTT. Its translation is CASRAGTEHEKLFF.

Written as DNA, the CDR3 is TGTGCCAGCAGGTTAGACAGTGGGAATGAAAAACTGTTTTTT. It translates to CASRLDSGNEKLFF. V gene TRBV2 combines with J gene TRBJ1-4; tentative D call: TRBD1 (5 bases). V lost 6 bases and J lost 5, with 13 bases in between. The CDR3 sequence is 14 residues long. Germline V CDR1 and CDR2: SNHLY, FYNNEI.